This TCR beta chain is drawn from a study of OX40 agonist ivuxolimab in advanced cancers. Study at large: Recorded diagnoses for dose-escalation patients were hepatocellular carcinoma, melanoma, renal cell or head and neck cancer. Past anti-PD-1, anti-PD-L1 or anti-CTLA-4 therapy was accepted, and approximately 37% had received some.

Whole-study findings and limits: Blood T cells, both CD4+ and CD8+, expanded clonally by week 6 at 0.1 to 3.0 mg/kg.

The method was immunoSEQ multiplex PCR; TCRdb's version includes in-frame clones alone and lacks a portion of them. The table shows tens of thousands of clones, with about 89% occurring only once. With regard to this clone: Antigen specificity is unknown.

The CDR3 has 16 residues. Deletions cut 1 base from V and 0 bases from J, with 13 bases between. CDR1 and CDR2 (germline): SNHLY, FYNNEI. The clonotype was recovered from an adult with an advanced solid tumor such as melanoma, head and neck, liver or kidney cancer. The chain joins TRBV2 to TRBJ2-7; TRBD2 might be the D (6 bases). The sequencing used CD4+ or CD8+ T cells sorted from blood, collected in a trial of the OX40 agonist ivuxolimab. The CDR3 here is CASSEGAGTASYEQYV. CDR3 nucleotide sequence: TGTGCCAGCAGTGAAGGAGCCGGGACTGCCTCCTACGAGCAGTACGTC.